The TCR beta chain described here comes from a study of cytomegalovirus exposure and HLA in healthy donors (dated by TCRdb to about 2017). Describing the broader study: An earlier analysis of 587 of the donors reported 250 to 350 Gb of sequence data and about 120 million unique TCR beta sequences obtained from approximately 180 million T cells. An earlier analysis of around 540 of the donors applied high-throughput TCR beta sequencing to assess whether each TCR beta V gene segment acted as functional or pseudogenic. Every discovery cohort repertoire had been produced on one sequencing platform. The study aimed to test whether signatures of past pathogen exposure could be identified by cataloging public T cell receptors. Among the approximately 430 genotyped donors, 75% to 90% belonged to the genetic ancestry cluster associated with self-reported Caucasian donors. Alongside the repertoire data, information on donor age, sex, ethnicity and CMV serostatus was compiled. Typing coverage varied by locus: roughly 620-640 donors for A, B, C, DRB1 and DQB1; approximately 520 for DQA1; over 600 for DPA1; more than 450 for DPB1. Because of strong linkage in the cohort, five DR-DQ haplotypes were treated as single units for association and clustering. Along with the approximately 650-subject first cohort, a separate validation cohort of 120 different subjects was used. A later genetic analysis used genome-wide SNP genotypes for about 55% of the 666 donors, treating that subset as a discovery cohort. Class I and class II HLA loci were covered by the typing at four-digit resolution. A later analysis re-analyzed previously published TCR beta repertoires from roughly 630 donors and added high-resolution HLA genotyping to study TCR occurrence patterns. Using immunosequencing, the study profiled T cell repertoires from 550 to 750 subjects and related those repertoires to cytomegalovirus serostatus. About 300 gigabases of sequencing data and around 87 million unique TCR sequences were included in an early release covering around 650 HLA-typed donors. To predict cytomegalovirus infection status, the study brought together high-throughput TCR immunosequencing, statistical association of individual TCRs with disease status, and machine learning. Among several hundred genotyped donors of the cohort, an average of approximately 240,000 unique TCR beta nucleotide sequences was sequenced per donor, of which 15% to 20% were non-productive. Rather than drawing on any new phenotypic data, the later analysis identified candidate immune exposures from TCR beta sequences and the way those sequences occurred across donors.

This clone was seen just once. No antigen is known for it. Base-call qualities are not available, and no considerably larger clone is one nucleotide away. The cohort comprised some 730 healthy bone marrow donors. Cohort members were all nominally healthy when sampled, although unrecorded immune exposures were likely present. The donor tested CMV seronegative and was one of the 352 seronegative cohort members. A peripheral blood sample was provided by each donor, and peripheral blood mononuclear cells were used for TCR beta sequencing. The Qiagen DNeasy Blood Extraction Kit was used to extract genomic DNA from the blood cell samples. Libraries were prepared through the immunoSEQ multiplex PCR assay. For the multiplex PCR, a mixture combining 60 forward primers for TCR Vbeta segments and 13 reverse primers for TCR Jbeta segments was used. The CDR3 region of rearranged TCR beta genes was amplified from genomic DNA by a multiplex PCR assay. The amplified TCR beta libraries were sequenced on the Illumina HiSeq System as 87-base-pair reads. Per the source publication's procedure: A later analysis tallied tens of millions of unique TCR beta chains across the approximately 670 repertoires, and about 10 million of those chains were shared by two or more donors. To remove PCR and sequencing errors, raw reads were error-corrected and collapsed into unique sequences using a nearest-neighbor algorithm that merged closely related sequences. CDR3 sequences were aligned to IMGT reference sequences to assign V, D and J gene segments. For a sequence to be retained, a match of at least six nucleotides was required to both a V gene segment and a J gene segment. A rearrangement was called productive if the CDR3 had no stop codons and remained in frame with V and J, and every other rearrangement was called non-productive. CDR3 was defined by IMGT convention, running from the second conserved V-encoded cysteine to the conserved J-encoded phenylalanine. The earlier analysis of about 610 of the donors excluded any sequence lacking an unambiguous match to a single V gene segment. An earlier analysis of under 750 of the donors called V segments functional above 56.7% productive rearrangements and segregating when the between-donor standard deviation exceeded 5%. A statistical classification framework was built for diagnosing cytomegalovirus status from the catalog of TCR beta chain sequences. A later analysis assigned V and J genes by comparing TCR nucleotide sequences with IMGT/GENE-DB human TR gene sequences. A later analysis assigned CDR3 sequences and most-parsimonious VDJ recombination scenarios with the TCRdist pipeline. In a later analysis, each TCR beta chain was defined by its CDR3 amino acid sequence together with its V-gene family, and reads lacking a unique V-gene family were excluded. In a later analysis, around 600 highly shared, low-generation-probability nucleotide sequences were removed to address suspected cross-contamination and a sequencing artifact. A later analysis calculated a clonal expansion index for each public chain from normalized within-repertoire ranks of inferred template counts. In a later analysis, generation probabilities were computed with a VDJ recombination model fitted to out-of-frame rearrangements, and the resulting probabilities were checked against IGoR. In a later analysis, TCR-TCR, TCR-HLA and TCR-CMV co-occurrence was scored with hypergeometric tests, and a repertoire-size bias correction was applied to TCR pairs. To estimate false discovery rates, a later analysis permuted the HLA or CMV assignments 20 times. In a later analysis, co-occurring TCRs were grouped using DBSCAN, and TCRdist sequence similarity was added for clustering within HLA-allele-positive subsets. Co-occurrence clustering excluded repertoires with fewer than 30,000 or more than 120,000 public chains, plus five with anomalous nucleotide sharing. The table was pulled from immuneACCESS by TCRdb, which kept in-frame rearrangements only. Such tables lose some clones; where checked, under half of the loss comes from unresolved V genes, and the rest has no known cause. Clone size and the V and J calls come from that table; the DNA yielded D and trimming. The sample includes about 140,000 clones, with 66% observed a single time. The ten top clones hold 6.5% of the sample.

CDR1 and CDR2 are drawn from the germline V gene (reference sequence): WNHNN, SYGVQD. The CDR3, from cysteine to phenylalanine, totals 16 residues. The only DNA kept is the CDR3, 48 bases in frame from the first base. The V end gives up 2 bases and the J end 5 bases, leaving 10 bases in the junction not matched to a gene. Findings and caveats that apply to the study as a whole: The authors suggested that the approach could potentially be generalized to other disease states and immunological phenotypes. The classifier was reported to diagnose cytomegalovirus status with high specificity and sensitivity in both the original cohort and the validation cohort. CMV serostatus was the only immune exposure information available for the cohort. An earlier analysis of approximately 500 of the donors showed that most TCR beta V segments appeared in productive rearrangements either about 90% or about 30% of the time, which broadly matched IMGT annotations. Correlated functional status among segregating V segments might reflect linkage disequilibrium, but an unknown experimental factor could not be ruled out. The study gave a list of roughly 150 TCR beta chains associated with cytomegalovirus. Several of the top co-occurrence clusters appeared to be linked to parvovirus B19, influenza, CMV and Epstein-Barr virus, according to a later analysis. Most TCR sequences were observed very rarely across donors, whereas some public TCRs were present in many individuals. Some IMGT-functional V segments, including TRBV6-2 and TRBV6-3, could not be told apart with the 87-base-pair reads, so those segments were excluded. A later analysis found that HLA-associated TCR beta chains were more clonally expanded and had lower generation probabilities than equally common non-associated chains. Most CMV-associated TCR beta chains appeared to be HLA-restricted in a later analysis, and the HLA associations seemed to be driven largely by CMV exposure. Because HLA typing was missing for some donors at each locus, association tests included only the typed subset. In a later analysis, TCR association rates were found to vary across HLA loci, with the most associated TCRs seen for DRB1 alleles and the fewest for HLA-C alleles. Specific HLA alleles were associated with about 17,000 TCR beta sequences at a false discovery rate of 0.05 in a later analysis. When HLA alleles, especially DR and DQ, strongly co-occurred, attributing TCR associations to individual alleles was difficult. The presence/absence analyses assumed that sequencing depth was roughly uniform across donors, and that assumption may not be true. In vitro tests confirmed that a few of the cytomegalovirus-associated TCR beta chains recognize cytomegalovirus antigens. A further reported finding was that TCR beta sequences accurately predicted the HLA-A and HLA-B alleles for most subjects in the first cohort. In this cohort, only TCR beta chains were sequenced, and detectable features were limited by the absence of alpha or paired-chain data. Over 15 rarely observed V segments, including chromosome 9 orphons, were excluded from the earlier analysis of a few hundred of the donors because counts were too low. A cluster of highly shared sequence variants was judged likely to represent a technical artifact of the sequencing pipeline. In a later genetic analysis, fewer N-insertions in productive TCRs were reported among donors in an Asian-associated ancestry cluster than the approximately 710-donor mean. In a later genetic analysis, a missense DCLRE1C variant was associated with V-gene and J-gene trimming of TCR beta chains, and the association was replicated in an independent cohort.

Sequenced input: PBMCs. The clonotype was recovered from a woman in her sixties in good health and CMV-seronegative. The chain was built from TRBV10-1 and TRBJ1-1; 8 bases in the junction line up with TRBD1. The CDR3 region has the sequence CASSEGQGARGTEAFF. At the DNA level, the sequence is TGCGCCAGCAGTGAGGGGCAGGGGGCCAGGGGAACTGAAGCTTTCTTT.